These 5 T cell receptor beta chains originate from one sample sequenced in a study of spatial heterogeneity in lung cancer. As to time point: blood at routine non-recurrence follow-up after resection. MiXCR was run by TCRdb on the 5' RACE reads, yielding one entry per CDR3 protein. The sample contains 15,000 to 20,000 distinct CDR3 sequences, about 10% of which appear only once. This specimen consisted of PBMCs, obtained at follow-up. The origin of the receptors is a male donor with early-stage non-small cell lung cancer.

Notes on this clonotype: A much larger clone lies a single base off, so this may be a read error. The chain is built from TRBV20-1 and TRBJ2-7; D not resolved. This CDR3 is 11 amino acids long. Germline-derived CDR1 and CDR2 are DFQATT and SNEGSKA (reference sequence). V lost 1 base and J 5 bases, leaving 6 bases between the germline ends. As DNA, the CDR3 is TGCAGTGCTAGAGTTTCCAACGAGCAGTACTTC. Its translation: CSARVSNEQYF.

There are many counts of this clonotype. The gene calls are TRBV13 and TRBJ2-1, with 8 nucleotides matching TRBD2. This CDR3 spans 14 amino acids. V was clipped by 5 bases and J by 10 bases; unmatched bases: 10. CDR1 and CDR2 from the germline V gene are PRHDT and FYEKMQ (reference sequence). The CDR3 DNA follows: TGTGCCAGCAGCAGAACTAGCGGTGAAGGGGAGCAGTTCTTC. It yields the protein CASSRTSGEGEQFF.

This clonotype was observed at least ten times. The rearrangement links TRBV20-1 to TRBJ2-7; TRBD1 matches 8 bases. The CDR3 is 17 amino acids. Germline trimming cut 3 bases from V and 0 bases from J; bases unmatched to any gene: 13. CDR1 is DFQATT and CDR2 is SNEGSKA in the germline V gene (reference sequence). The CDR3 loop reads CSASPRGLRNPSYEQYF. The CDR3 DNA reads TGCAGTGCTAGTCCCAGGGGGCTCCGAAACCCCTCCTACGAGCAGTACTTC.

V is TRBV11-3 and J is TRBJ2-1; 8 nucleotides match TRBD2. CDR1 and CDR2 from the germline V gene are SGHNT and YENEEA. The CDR3 contains 15 residues. Trimming removed 5 bases from V and 0 bases from J; junction bases left unmatched: 3. CDR3 DNA: TGTGCCAGCAGCGGGGGACTAGTCTCCTACAATGAGCAGTTCTTC. Residues: CASSGGLVSYNEQFF.

This clonotype appeared a few times. The chain couples TRBV6-2 or TRBV6-3 to TRBJ1-1; D unresolved. The germline CDR1 and CDR2 sequences are MNHEY and SVGEGT. V lost 7 bases and J 0 bases, leaving 12 bases between the germline ends. This CDR3 contains 14 residues. The DNA of the CDR3 is TGTGCCAGCAAGAGAAGGACTTTGAACACTGAAGCTTTCTTT. Translating it yields CASKRRTLNTEAFF.